This TCR beta chain was found in a study of metastatic and nonmetastatic thyroid tumors. As for the study in general: Samples came from malignant and benign thyroid patients, and repertoires were compared across blood and tumor or nodule tissue. Overall study findings and caveats: For both blood and tumor, malignant thyroid tumors reportedly showed significantly higher TCR beta diversity than benign nodules did.

Not a single patient had been given any form of treatment at any point before undergoing thyroid surgery. The sample holds a few counts of this clone. What it binds is unknown. Study processing details: Construction of a distant-metastasis classifier for papillary thyroid cancer relied on CDR3 differences across clinicopathological groups. MiXCR re-clonotyped the PCR reads for TCRdb. V and J calls and clone size were set by TCRdb, not the authors. The sample yields 39,000 or so clones, around half seen once. The CDR3 extends over 15 amino acids. Germline loops: CDR1 MRHNA, CDR2 SNTAGT. The J segment lost 6 bases and the V segment lost 3 bases, leaving 6 bases of the junction unmatched.

This TCR derives from a male donor with papillary thyroid cancer or a benign thyroid nodule (not recorded which). Some clones in this sample may be carry-over from other donors' samples. The rearrangement joins TRBV6-4 to TRBJ2-1, with 9 bases lining up with TRBD2. Sequenced sample: tumor tissue. The CDR3 spells CASSELAGAPNEQFF. CDR3 DNA sequence: TGTGCCAGCAGTGAATTAGCGGGAGCCCCCAATGAGCAGTTCTTC.